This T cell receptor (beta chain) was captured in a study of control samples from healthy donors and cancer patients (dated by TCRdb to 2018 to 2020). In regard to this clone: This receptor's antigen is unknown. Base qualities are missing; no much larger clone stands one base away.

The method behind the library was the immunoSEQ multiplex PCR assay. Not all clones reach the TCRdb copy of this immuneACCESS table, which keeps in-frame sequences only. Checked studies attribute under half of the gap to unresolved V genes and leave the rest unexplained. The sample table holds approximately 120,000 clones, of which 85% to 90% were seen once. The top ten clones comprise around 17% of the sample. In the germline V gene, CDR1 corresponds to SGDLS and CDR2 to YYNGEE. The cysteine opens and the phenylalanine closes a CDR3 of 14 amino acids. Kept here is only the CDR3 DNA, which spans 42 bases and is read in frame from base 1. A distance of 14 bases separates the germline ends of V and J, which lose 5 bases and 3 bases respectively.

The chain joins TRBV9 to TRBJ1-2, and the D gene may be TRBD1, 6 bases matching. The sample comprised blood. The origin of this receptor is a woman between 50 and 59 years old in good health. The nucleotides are TGTGCCAGCAGGGGGGGCGAGGGGCACTATGGCTACACCTTC. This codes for CASRGGEGHYGYTF.